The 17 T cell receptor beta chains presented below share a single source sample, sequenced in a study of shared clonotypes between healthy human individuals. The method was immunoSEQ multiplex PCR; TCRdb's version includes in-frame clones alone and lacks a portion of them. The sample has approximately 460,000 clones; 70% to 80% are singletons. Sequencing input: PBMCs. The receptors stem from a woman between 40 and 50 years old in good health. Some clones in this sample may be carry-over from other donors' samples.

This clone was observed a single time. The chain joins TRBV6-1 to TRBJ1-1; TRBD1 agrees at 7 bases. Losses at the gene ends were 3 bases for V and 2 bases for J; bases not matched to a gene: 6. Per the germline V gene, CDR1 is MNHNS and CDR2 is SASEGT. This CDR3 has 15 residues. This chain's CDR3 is CASSERGQTNTEAFF. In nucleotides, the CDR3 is TGTGCCAGCAGTGAGAGGGGACAGACAAACACTGAAGCTTTCTTT.

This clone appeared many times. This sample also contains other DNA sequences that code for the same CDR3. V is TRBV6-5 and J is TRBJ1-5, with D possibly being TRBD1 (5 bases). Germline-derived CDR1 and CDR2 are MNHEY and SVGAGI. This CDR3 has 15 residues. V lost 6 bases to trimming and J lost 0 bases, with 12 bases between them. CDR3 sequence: CASRTDSTSNQPQHF. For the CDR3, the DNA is TGTGCCAGCAGGACCGACAGTACTAGCAATCAGCCCCAGCATTTT.

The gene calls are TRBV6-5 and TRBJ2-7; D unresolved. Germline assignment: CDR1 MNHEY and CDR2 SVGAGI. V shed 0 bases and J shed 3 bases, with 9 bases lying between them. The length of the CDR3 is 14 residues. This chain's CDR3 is CASSYSTLGYEQYF. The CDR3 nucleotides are TGTGCCAGCAGTTACTCGACGTTAGGCTACGAGCAGTACTTC.

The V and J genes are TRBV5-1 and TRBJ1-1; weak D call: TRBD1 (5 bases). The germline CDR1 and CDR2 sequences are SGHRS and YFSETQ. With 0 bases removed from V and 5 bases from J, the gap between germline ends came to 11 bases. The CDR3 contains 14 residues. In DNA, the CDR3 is TGCGCCAGCAGCTTGGTAGGGGCGGGGACTGAAGCTTTCTTT. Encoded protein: CASSLVGAGTEAFF.

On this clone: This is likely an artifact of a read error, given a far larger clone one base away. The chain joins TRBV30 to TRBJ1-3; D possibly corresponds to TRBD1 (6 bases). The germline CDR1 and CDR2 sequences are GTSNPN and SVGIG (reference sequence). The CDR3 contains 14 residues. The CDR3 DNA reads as TGTGCCTGGAGATCACAGGGATTTGGAGACACCATATATTTT. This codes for CAWRSQGFGDTIYF.

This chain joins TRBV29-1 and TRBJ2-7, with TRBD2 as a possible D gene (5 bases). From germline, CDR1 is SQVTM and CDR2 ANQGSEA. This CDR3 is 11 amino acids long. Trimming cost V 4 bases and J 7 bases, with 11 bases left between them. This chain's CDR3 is CSVGGSGEQYF. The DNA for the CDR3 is TGCAGCGTTGGAGGGTCTGGTGAGCAGTACTTC.

The CDR3 loop is CASSPAGQGSYGYTF. The CDR3 region has the DNA TGTGCCAGCTCACCGGCGGGACAGGGATCCTATGGCTACACCTTC. This chain joins TRBV18 and TRBJ1-2, with 9 nucleotides matching TRBD1. The J segment lost 4 bases and the V segment lost 3 bases, leaving 6 bases of the junction unmatched. Per the germline V gene, CDR1 is KGHSH and CDR2 is LQKENI. The CDR3 sequence is 15 residues long.

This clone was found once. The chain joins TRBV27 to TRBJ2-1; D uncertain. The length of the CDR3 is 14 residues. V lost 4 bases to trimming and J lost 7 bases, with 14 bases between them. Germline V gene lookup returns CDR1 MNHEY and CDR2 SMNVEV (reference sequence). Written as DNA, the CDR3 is TGTGCCAGCAGTTCGACTCCCCTAGGGAATGAGCAGTTCTTC. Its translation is CASSSTPLGNEQFF.

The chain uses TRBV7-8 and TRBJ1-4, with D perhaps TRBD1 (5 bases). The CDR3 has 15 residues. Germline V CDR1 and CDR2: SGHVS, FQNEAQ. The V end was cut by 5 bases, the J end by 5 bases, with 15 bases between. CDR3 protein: CASSNYRTGNEKLFF. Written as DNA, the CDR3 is TGTGCCAGCAGCAACTACAGGACGGGAAATGAAAAACTGTTTTTT.

CDR3 in DNA: TGTGCCAGCTCACCCCTGGGGGCTAGCAATCAGCCCCAGCATTTT. It translates to CASSPLGASNQPQHF. The chain is built from TRBV18 and TRBJ1-5; a weak D match, TRBD1 (6 bases). CDR3 length: 15 amino acids. With 3 bases removed from V and 0 bases from J, the gap between germline ends came to 9 bases. Germline V gene sequence: CDR1 KGHSH, CDR2 LQKENI.

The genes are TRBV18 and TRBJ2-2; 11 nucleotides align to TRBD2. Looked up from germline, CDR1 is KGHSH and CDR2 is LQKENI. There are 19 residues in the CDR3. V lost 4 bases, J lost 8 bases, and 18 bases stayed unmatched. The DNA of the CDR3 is TGTGCCAGCTCACTTATCGGACTAGCGGGTAACGCGAACGCTGGGGAGCTGTTTTTT. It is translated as CASSLIGLAGNANAGELFF.

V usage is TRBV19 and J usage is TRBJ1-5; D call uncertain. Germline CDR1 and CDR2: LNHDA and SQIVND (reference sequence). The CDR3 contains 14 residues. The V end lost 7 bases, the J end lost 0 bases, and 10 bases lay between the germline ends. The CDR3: CASKRVDSNQPQHF. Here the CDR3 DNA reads TGTGCCAGTAAGCGGGTAGATAGCAATCAGCCCCAGCATTTT.

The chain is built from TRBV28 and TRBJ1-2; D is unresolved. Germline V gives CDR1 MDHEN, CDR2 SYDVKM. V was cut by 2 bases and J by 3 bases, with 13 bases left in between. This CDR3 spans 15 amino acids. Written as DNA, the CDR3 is TGTGCCAGCAGTTTAGGCGGACGCCCTGACTATGGCTACACCTTC. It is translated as CASSLGGRPDYGYTF.

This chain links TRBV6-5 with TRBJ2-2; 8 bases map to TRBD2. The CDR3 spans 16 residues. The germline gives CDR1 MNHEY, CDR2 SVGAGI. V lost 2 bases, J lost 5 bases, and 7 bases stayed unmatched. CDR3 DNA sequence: TGTGCCAGCAGTTACCCCGGGACTAGGGGAACCGGGGAGCTGTTTTTT. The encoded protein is CASSYPGTRGTGELFF.

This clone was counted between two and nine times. CDR3 region: CASSTVPTGELFF. In DNA form, the CDR3 reads TGTGCCAGTAGTACCGTACCGACCGGGGAGCTGTTTTTT. The rearrangement uses TRBV19 and TRBJ2-2; D is unresolved. The V end was cut by 4 bases, the J end by 5 bases, with 8 bases between. The CDR3 contains 13 residues. The germline gives CDR1 LNHDA, CDR2 SQIVND (reference sequence).

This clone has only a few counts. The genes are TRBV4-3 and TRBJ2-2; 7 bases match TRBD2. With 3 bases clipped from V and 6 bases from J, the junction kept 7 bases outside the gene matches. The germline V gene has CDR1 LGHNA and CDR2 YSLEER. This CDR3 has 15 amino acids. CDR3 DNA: TGCGCCAGCAGCCAGAGGCGGGAGTCCCCCGGGGAGCTGTTTTTT. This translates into CASSQRRESPGELFF.

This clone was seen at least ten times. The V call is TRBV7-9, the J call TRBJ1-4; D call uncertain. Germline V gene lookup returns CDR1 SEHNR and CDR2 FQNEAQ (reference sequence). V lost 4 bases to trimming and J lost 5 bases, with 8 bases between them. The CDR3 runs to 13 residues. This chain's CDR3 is CASSSTENEKLFF. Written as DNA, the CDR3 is TGTGCCAGCAGCTCAACAGAAAATGAAAAACTGTTTTTT.